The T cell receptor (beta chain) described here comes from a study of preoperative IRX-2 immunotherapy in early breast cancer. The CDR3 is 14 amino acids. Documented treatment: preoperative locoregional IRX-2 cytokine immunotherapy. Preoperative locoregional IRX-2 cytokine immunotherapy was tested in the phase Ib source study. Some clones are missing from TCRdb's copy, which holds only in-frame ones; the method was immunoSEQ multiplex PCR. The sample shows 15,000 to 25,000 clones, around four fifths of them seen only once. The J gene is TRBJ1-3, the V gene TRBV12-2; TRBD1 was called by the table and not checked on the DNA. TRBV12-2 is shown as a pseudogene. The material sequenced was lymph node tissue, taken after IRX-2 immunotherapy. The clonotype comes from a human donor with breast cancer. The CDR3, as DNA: TGTGCAAGTCGCTTAACAGGGTACGGAAACACCATATATTTT. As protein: CASRLTGYGNTIYF.